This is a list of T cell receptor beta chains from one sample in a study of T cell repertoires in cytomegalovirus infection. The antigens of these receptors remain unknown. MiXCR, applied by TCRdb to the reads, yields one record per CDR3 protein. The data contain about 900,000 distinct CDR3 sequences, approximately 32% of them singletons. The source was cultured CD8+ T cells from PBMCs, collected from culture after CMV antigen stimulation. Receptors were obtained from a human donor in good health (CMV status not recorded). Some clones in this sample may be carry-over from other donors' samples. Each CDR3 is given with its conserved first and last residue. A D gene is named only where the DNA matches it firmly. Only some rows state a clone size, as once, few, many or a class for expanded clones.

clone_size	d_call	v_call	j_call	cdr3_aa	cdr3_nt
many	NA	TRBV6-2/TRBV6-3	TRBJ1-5	CASSFEVRESNQPQHF	TGTGCCAGCAGTTTCGAAGTACGAGAAAGCAATCAGCCCCAGCATTTT
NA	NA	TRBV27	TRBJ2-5	CASSFAGMETQYF	TGTGCCAGCAGTTTTGCAGGGATGGAGACCCAGTACTTC
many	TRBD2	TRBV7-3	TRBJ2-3	CASSSTGASGGPDTQYF	TGTGCCAGCAGCTCTACCGGGGCTAGCGGGGGGCCCGATACGCAGTATTTT
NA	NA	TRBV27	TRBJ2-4	CASSLSQGVGNIQYF	TGTGCCAGCAGTTTATCACAGGGAGTGGGAAACATTCAGTACTTC
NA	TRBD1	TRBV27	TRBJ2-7	CASSPGGGRPYEQYF	TGTGCCAGCAGTCCAGGGGGCGGCCGACCCTACGAGCAGTACTTC
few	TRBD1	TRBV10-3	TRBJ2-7	CAIRTGYQTYEQYF	TGTGCCATCAGGACAGGGTACCAAACCTACGAGCAGTACTTC
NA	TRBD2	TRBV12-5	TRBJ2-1	CASGRLAGGLQPSNEQFF	TGTGCTAGTGGTCGACTAGCGGGGGGGCTTCAGCCATCCAATGAGCAGTTCTTC
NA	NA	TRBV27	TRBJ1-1	CASSSHRVNTEAFF	TGTGCCAGCAGTTCCCATCGGGTCAACACTGAAGCTTTCTTT
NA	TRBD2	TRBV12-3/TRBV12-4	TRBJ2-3	CASSLGERGTDTQYF	TGTGCCAGCAGTTTAGGCGAGCGGGGAACAGATACGCAGTATTTT
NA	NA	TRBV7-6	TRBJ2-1	CASSIGQMNEQFF	TGTGCCAGCAGTATTGGACAGATGAATGAGCAGTTCTTC
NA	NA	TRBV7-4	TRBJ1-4	CASSLTVVPDREKLFF	TGTGCCAGCAGCCTCACGGTGGTTCCAGACCGGGAAAAACTGTTTTTT
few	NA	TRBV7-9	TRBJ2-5	CASSPPIVSGTGKETQYF	TGTGCCAGCAGCCCCCCCATCGTCTCCGGGACTGGGAAAGAGACCCAGTACTTC
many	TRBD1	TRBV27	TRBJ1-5	CASSLSGQGNQPQHF	TGTGCCAGCAGTTTATCAGGACAGGGCAATCAGCCCCAGCATTTT
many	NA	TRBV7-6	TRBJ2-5	CASSPEVGESKETQYF	TGTGCCAGCAGCCCAGAAGTCGGGGAATCTAAAGAGACCCAGTACTTC
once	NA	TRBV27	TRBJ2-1	CASSLSEAPIEQFF	TGTGCCAGCAGTTTATCGGAGGCCCCCATAGAGCAGTTCTTC
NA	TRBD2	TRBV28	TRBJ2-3	CASSRGLAGPTDTQYF	TGTGCCAGCAGCCGCGGACTAGCGGGACCCACAGATACGCAGTATTTT
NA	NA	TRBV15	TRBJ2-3	CATSQGGDDEAF	TGTGCCACCAGCCAAGGAGGAGACGACGAAGCTTTT
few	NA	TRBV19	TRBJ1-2	CATQTGAGYTF	TGTGCCACGCAGACCGGGGCCGGCTACACCTTC
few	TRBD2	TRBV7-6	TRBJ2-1	CASTREGRFKFF	TGTGCCAGCACCAGGGAGGGAAGGTTTAAGTTCTTC
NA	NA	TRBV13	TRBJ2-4	CASRSWGPKNIQYF	TGTGCCAGCAGATCTTGGGGGCCCAAAAACATTCAGTACTTC
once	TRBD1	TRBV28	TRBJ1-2	CASSLTDRVNYGYTF	TGTGCCAGCAGTTTAACCGACAGGGTAAACTATGGCTACACCTTC
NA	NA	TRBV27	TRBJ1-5	CASGRRGGTSNQPQHF	TGTGCCAGCGGCCGACGGGGGGGGACTAGCAATCAGCCCCAGCATTTT
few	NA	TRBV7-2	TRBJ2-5	CASSLAPGVQETQYF	TGTGCCAGCAGCTTAGCCCCGGGAGTGCAAGAGACCCAGTACTTC
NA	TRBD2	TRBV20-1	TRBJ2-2	CSATSGETGELFF	TGCAGCGCGACTAGCGGGGAAACCGGGGAGCTGTTTTTT
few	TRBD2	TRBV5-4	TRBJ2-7	CASSLSGEAYEQYF	TGTGCCAGCAGCTTGAGCGGGGAGGCCTACGAGCAGTACTTC
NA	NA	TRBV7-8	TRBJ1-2	CASSPGTAENTF	TGTGCCAGCAGCCCCGGGACGGCTGAAAACACCTTC
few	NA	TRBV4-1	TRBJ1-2	CASSPVLVQGDGYTF	TGCGCCAGCAGCCCGGTCCTAGTCCAAGGGGATGGCTACACCTTC
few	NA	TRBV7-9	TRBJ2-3	CASSGNRDIRPDTQYF	TGTGCCAGCAGCGGAAACCGGGACATTCGTCCAGATACGCAGTATTTT
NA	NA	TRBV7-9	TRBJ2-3	CASSPMGGGRDTQYF	TGTGCCAGCAGCCCAATGGGGGGGGGCCGAGATACGCAGTATTTT
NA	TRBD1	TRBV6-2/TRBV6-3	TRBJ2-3	CASRPLTRQGPGDTQYF	TGTGCCAGCAGACCCCTGACGCGACAGGGGCCTGGAGATACGCAGTATTTT
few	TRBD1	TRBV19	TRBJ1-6	CATHRGDYNSPLHF	TGTGCCACCCACAGGGGCGACTATAATTCACCCCTCCACTTT
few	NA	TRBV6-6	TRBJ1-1	CASSYVGSGTEAFF	TGTGCCAGCAGTTACGTGGGTAGTGGCACTGAAGCTTTCTTT
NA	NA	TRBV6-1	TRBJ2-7	CASSEATESVQIYERYF	TGTGCCAGCAGTGAAGCAACTGAGTCAGTGCAGATCTACGAGCGGTACTTC
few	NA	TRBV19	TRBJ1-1	CASSIEGRGLNTEAFF	TGTGCCAGTAGTATAGAAGGCCGGGGTTTGAACACTGAAGCTTTCTTT
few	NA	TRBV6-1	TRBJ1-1	CASSGQGIYTEAFF	TGTGCCAGCAGTGGTCAGGGCATATACACTGAAGCTTTCTTT